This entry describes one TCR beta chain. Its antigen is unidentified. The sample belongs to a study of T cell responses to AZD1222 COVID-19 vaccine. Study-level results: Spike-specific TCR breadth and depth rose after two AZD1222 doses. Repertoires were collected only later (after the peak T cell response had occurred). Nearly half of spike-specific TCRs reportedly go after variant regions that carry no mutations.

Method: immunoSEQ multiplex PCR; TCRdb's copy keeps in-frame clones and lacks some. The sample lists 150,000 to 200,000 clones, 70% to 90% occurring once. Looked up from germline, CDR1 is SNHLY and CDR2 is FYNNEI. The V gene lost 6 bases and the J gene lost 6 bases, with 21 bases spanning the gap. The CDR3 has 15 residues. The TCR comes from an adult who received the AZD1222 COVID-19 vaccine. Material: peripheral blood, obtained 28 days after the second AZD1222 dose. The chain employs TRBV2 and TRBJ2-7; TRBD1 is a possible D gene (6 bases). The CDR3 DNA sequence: TGTGCCAGCAGCCGAACCCCCAGGGGCCCCGGCGAGCAGTACTTC. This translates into CASSRTPRGPGEQYF. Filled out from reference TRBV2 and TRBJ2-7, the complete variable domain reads EPEVTQTPSHQVTQMGQEVILRCVPISNHLYFYWYRQILGQKVEFLVSFYNNEISEKSEIFDDQFSVERPDGSNFTLKIRSTKLEDSAMYFCASSRTPRGPGEQYFGPGTRLTVT.